This T cell receptor (beta chain) comes out of a study of cytomegalovirus exposure and HLA in healthy donors (TCRdb year 2017). For context, the study as a whole: An earlier analysis of approximately 590 of the donors reported 276 Gb of sequence data and 117 million unique TCR beta sequences from 150 million to 200 million T cells. An early release covering some 640 HLA-typed donors comprised roughly 300 gigabases of sequencing data and around 86 million unique TCR sequences. Among the roughly 390 genotyped donors, around 79% belonged to the genetic ancestry cluster associated with self-reported Caucasian donors. The study aimed to test whether signatures of past pathogen exposure could be identified by cataloging public T cell receptors. The T cell repertoires of around 730 subjects were profiled by immunosequencing and related to cytomegalovirus serostatus. Along with the approximately 650-subject first cohort, a separate validation cohort of over 90 different subjects was used. To predict cytomegalovirus infection status, the study brought together high-throughput TCR immunosequencing, statistical association of individual TCRs with disease status, and machine learning. A later analysis re-analyzed previously published TCR beta repertoires from about 730 donors and added high-resolution HLA genotyping to study TCR occurrence patterns. Rather than using new phenotypic data, the later analysis identified candidate immune exposures from TCR beta sequences and from how often those sequences occurred across donors. An earlier analysis of around 640 of the donors used high-throughput TCR beta sequencing to judge whether each TCR beta V gene segment behaved as functional or pseudogenic. Donor age, sex, ethnicity and CMV serostatus were compiled alongside the repertoire data. A later genetic analysis used genome-wide SNP genotypes for about three fifths of the 666 donors, treating that subset as a discovery cohort. All discovery cohort repertoires had been generated using a single sequencing platform. HLA typing covered class I and class II loci at four-digit resolution. Typing coverage varied by locus: roughly 629-630 donors for A, B, C, DRB1 and DQB1; under 550 for DQA1; more than 600 for DPA1; 400 to 480 for DPB1. Several DR-DQ haplotypes were handled as single units for association and clustering, since linkage in the cohort was strong. Among some 400 genotyped donors of the cohort, an average of roughly 230,000 unique TCR beta nucleotide sequences was sequenced per donor, of which approximately 18% were non-productive.

The germline V gene yields SQVTM for CDR1 and ANQGSEA for CDR2. V is trimmed back by 0 bases and J by 3 bases, and the junction contains 4 bases that no gene match accounts for. The CDR3 runs 14 amino acids, cysteine and phenylalanine included. The DNA shown is the 42-base CDR3, in frame from base 1. Overall study outcomes, separate from this receptor: Most TCR sequences were observed very rarely across donors, whereas some public TCRs were present in many individuals. The study listed approximately 160 TCR beta chains as associated with cytomegalovirus. A few of the identified cytomegalovirus-associated TCR beta chains were confirmed in vitro to be specific for cytomegalovirus antigens. V-gene and J-gene trimming of TCR beta chains was associated with a missense DCLRE1C variant in a later genetic analysis, and the association was replicated in an independent cohort. A further reported finding was that TCR beta sequences accurately predicted the HLA-A and HLA-B alleles for most subjects in the first cohort. Some IMGT-functional V segments, including TRBV6-2 and TRBV6-3, could not be distinguished by the 87-base-pair reads and were therefore excluded. A cluster of highly shared sequence variants was judged likely to represent a technical artifact of the sequencing pipeline. According to a later analysis, TCR association rates differed among HLA loci, with DRB1 alleles showing the most associated TCRs and HLA-C alleles showing the fewest. In a later analysis, several top co-occurrence clusters were reported to appear linked to parvovirus B19, influenza, CMV and Epstein-Barr virus. The classifier was reported to diagnose cytomegalovirus status with high specificity and sensitivity in both the original and validation cohorts. According to a later analysis, most CMV-associated TCR beta chains appeared to be HLA-restricted, and the HLA associations seemed to be driven largely by CMV exposure. Only TCR beta chains were sequenced in this cohort, and the absence of alpha or paired-chain data limited detectable features. Roughly uniform sequencing depth across donors was assumed in presence/absence analyses, although this assumption may not hold. In a later analysis, some 17,000 TCR beta sequences were associated with specific HLA alleles at a false discovery rate of 0.05. A later genetic analysis reported fewer N-insertions in productive TCRs among donors in an Asian-associated ancestry cluster than the roughly 720-donor mean. Immune exposure information for the cohort was limited to CMV serostatus. The authors suggested that the approach could potentially be generalized to other disease states and immunological phenotypes. A later analysis found that HLA-associated TCR beta chains were more clonally expanded and had lower generation probabilities than equally common non-associated chains. Correlated functional status among segregating V segments might be attributable to linkage disequilibrium, but an unknown experimental factor could not be ruled out. Because some donors lacked HLA typing at each locus, the association tests relied only on the typed subset. Broadly in line with IMGT annotations, most TCR beta V segments showed up in productive rearrangements about 90% or about 30% of the time in an earlier analysis of several hundred of the donors. When HLA alleles, especially DR and DQ, strongly co-occurred, TCR associations were difficult to assign to individual alleles. Because counts were too low, roughly 18 rarely observed V segments, including chromosome 9 orphons, were left out of the earlier analysis of some 640 of the donors.

A note on this clone: Its antigen remains unidentified. No much larger clonotype is one base removed from it; base qualities were not supplied.

Receptor libraries were prepared by the immunoSEQ multiplex PCR assay. For the multiplex PCR, a mixture combining 60 forward primers for TCR Vbeta segments and 13 reverse primers for TCR Jbeta segments was used. A multiplex PCR assay on genomic DNA amplified the CDR3 region of rearranged TCR beta genes. The amplified TCR beta libraries were sequenced on the Illumina HiSeq System as 87-base-pair reads. Per the authors' processing: A later analysis counted tens of millions of unique TCR beta chains across the 550 to 750 repertoires, and roughly 11 million of these chains were shared by at least two donors. Raw reads were error-corrected and collapsed into unique sequences by a nearest-neighbor algorithm in which closely related sequences were merged to remove PCR and sequencing errors. V, D and J gene segments were assigned by aligning CDR3 sequences to IMGT reference sequences. For a sequence to be retained, a match of at least six nucleotides was required to both a V gene segment and a J gene segment. Rearrangements were classified as productive when the CDR3 lacked stop codons and remained in frame with V and J, and all other rearrangements were classified as non-productive. Following IMGT convention, CDR3 was defined as the stretch from the second conserved V-encoded cysteine up to the conserved J-encoded phenylalanine. Sequences without an unambiguous match to a single V gene segment were excluded from the earlier analysis of approximately 600 of the donors. In an earlier analysis of 587 of the donors, V segments were called functional above 56.7% productive rearrangements and were called segregating when the between-donor standard deviation exceeded 5%. To diagnose cytomegalovirus status from the catalog of TCR beta chain sequences, a statistical classification framework was built. In a later analysis, V and J genes were assigned by comparing TCR nucleotide sequences against IMGT/GENE-DB human TR gene sequences. Using the TCRdist pipeline, a later analysis assigned CDR3 sequences along with most-parsimonious VDJ recombination scenarios. In a later analysis, every TCR beta chain was defined by the combination of its CDR3 amino acid sequence and its V-gene family, and reads without a unique V-gene family were dropped. In a later analysis, fewer than 600 highly shared, low-generation-probability nucleotide sequences were removed to address suspected cross-contamination and a sequencing artifact. In a later analysis, a clonal expansion index for each public chain was calculated from normalized within-repertoire ranks of inferred template counts. In a later analysis, generation probabilities were computed with a VDJ recombination model fitted to out-of-frame rearrangements, and the resulting probabilities were checked against IGoR. In a later analysis, hypergeometric tests were used to score TCR-TCR, TCR-HLA and TCR-CMV co-occurrence, with a repertoire-size bias correction applied to TCR pairs. A later analysis estimated false discovery rates by permuting HLA or CMV assignments 20 times. In a later analysis, co-occurring TCRs were grouped using DBSCAN, and TCRdist sequence similarity was added for clustering within HLA-allele-positive subsets. Repertoires with fewer than 30,000 or more than 120,000 public chains, plus five repertoires with anomalous nucleotide sharing, were excluded from co-occurrence clustering. As stored in TCRdb, this immuneACCESS dataset retains in-frame rearrangements with V and J assigned. A fraction of the clones does not appear; measured against another copy, unresolved V genes explain less than half of the discrepancy, and the remainder lacks a known reason. V and J calls plus clone size are reproduced from that table; the DNA served to infer D and trimming. The sample table contains roughly 190,000 clones; only one count was recorded for approximately 65% of them. The ten largest clonotypes hold about 3.2% of the sample.

The cohort consisted of 600 to 750 healthy bone marrow donors. At the time of sampling, all cohort members were nominally healthy, though unrecorded immune exposures were likely present. The donor was CMV seronegative and belonged to the group of 350 or so seronegative cohort members. Every donor gave a peripheral blood sample, and the peripheral blood mononuclear cells from that sample were used for TCR beta sequencing. Genomic DNA extraction from the blood cell samples was performed with the Qiagen DNeasy Blood Extraction Kit. Sample: PBMCs. Rearrangement joined TRBV29-1 to TRBJ1-1; the junction holds 7 bases that match TRBD1. The receptor's source is a man aged 35-49 years in good health and CMV-seronegative. In nucleotides, the sequence is TGCAGCGTTGAAGAACCCAGGGGGTACACTGAAGCTTTCTTT. Translation gives CSVEEPRGYTEAFF.